Sequencing of this T cell receptor beta chain was carried out in a study of blood T cells in healthy people across ages. Study-level findings and limits: Samples with more naive T cells showed higher observed beta diversity. Investigators treated diversity estimates from one million T cells as underestimates.

The CDR3 runs to 11 residues. The authors ran a second PCR of roughly 7 to 11 cycles using a sample-barcoded 5' primer and a J-beta primer mix. In TCRdb, the 5' RACE reads were re-called with MiXCR into one record per CDR3 protein. The sample has fewer than 750,000 distinct CDR3 sequences, 45% to 60% seen once. Investigators took around 10 milliliters of peripheral blood from every donor. This clonotype was seen a single time. The target antigen is unknown. Germline and junction disagree at one end, which may indicate a read error. The sequenced sample was blood. The gene calls are TRBV12-3 or TRBV12-4 and TRBJ2-3; D is unclear. The source of this sequence is a woman aged 80 or over in good health. The DNA of the CDR3 is TGTGCCGGCAGGTACACAGATACGCAGTATTTT. Translating it yields CAGRYTDTQYF.